This entry lists 23 T cell receptor beta chains sequenced from one sample in a study of T cells expressing NK-cell markers. TCRdb reprocessed the 5' RACE reads and reports one entry per CDR3 protein, with no DNA. This table lists fewer than 400,000 distinct CDR3 sequences. The specimen sequenced was blood T cells: a sorted CD56 or NKG2C T cell subset, CD4+ or CD8+ T cells, or bulk PBMC T cells (not recorded which). The source is a woman in her forties or fifties in good health.

The chain uses TRBV10-3 and TRBJ2-2; absent DNA, TCRdb's TRBD2 call cannot be checked. Germline V lookup: CDR1 ENHRY, CDR2 SYGVKD. The CDR3 spans 13 residues. The CDR3 region is CATSGDTTGELFF.

The gene calls are TRBV5-1 and TRBJ2-3; TCRdb's D call, TRBD1, is unchecked because there is no DNA. The CDR3 is 15 residues long. The germline V gene has CDR1 SGHRS and CDR2 YFSETQ. The chain's CDR3 is CASSFDGGRTDTQYF.

The chain has TRBV5-1 and TRBJ2-1. The CDR3 runs to 15 residues. The V gene's germline CDR1 is SGHRS and CDR2 YFSETQ. CDR3 sequence reads: CASSLAGSAYNEQFF.

The chain uses TRBV6-5 and TRBJ1-2. The germline CDR1 and CDR2 sequences are MNHEY and SVGAGI. This CDR3 is 15 amino acids long. This chain's CDR3 is CASRPSRALWYGYTF.

The chain combines TRBV5-1 with TRBJ2-3; as DNA is missing, the TRBD1 call by TCRdb cannot be tested. This CDR3 spans 15 amino acids. CDR1 is SGHRS, CDR2 YFSETQ, per germline. The CDR3: CASSFGSGSTDTQYF. The full variable domain, with the rest looked up from reference TRBV5-1 and TRBJ2-3, is KAGVTQTPRYLIKTRGQQVTLSCSPISGHRSVSWYQQTPGQGLQFLFEYFSETQRNKGNFPGRFSGRQFSNSRSEMNVSTLELGDSALYLCASSFGSGSTDTQYFGPGTRLTVL.

This chain links TRBV19 with TRBJ2-5. In germline, CDR1 is LNHDA, CDR2 SQIVND (reference sequence). The CDR3 covers 14 residues. The CDR3: CASSMGDKGETQYF.

The chain links TRBV7-3 to TRBJ2-6. This CDR3 comprises 14 residues. The germline gives CDR1 SGHTA, CDR2 FQGTGA. This CDR3 reads CASSLMPGANVLTF.

The CDR3 loop reads CASSVGHPSETQYF. The rearrangement links TRBV9 to TRBJ2-5; the TCRdb call, TRBD1, lacks DNA for checking. In germline, CDR1 is SGDLS, CDR2 YYNGEE. The CDR3 has 14 residues. Based on the CDR3 plus reference TRBV9 and TRBJ2-5, the full variable domain is DSGVTQTPKHLITATGQRVTLRCSPRSGDLSVYWYQQSLDQGLQFLIQYYNGEERAKGNILERFSAQQFPDLHSELNLSSLELGDSALYFCASSVGHPSETQYFGPGTRLLVL.

The V gene is TRBV20-1, the J gene TRBJ1-2; TCRdb lists TRBD1, though no DNA is available to test this call. Germline V gene lookup returns CDR1 DFQATT and CDR2 SNEGSKA (reference sequence). This CDR3 has 14 amino acids. The CDR3 is CSARVLDRDYGYTF.

The chain has TRBV12-3 or TRBV12-4 and TRBJ2-1; TCRdb names TRBD1, which stays unverified in the absence of DNA. The CDR3 has 15 amino acids. CDR3 region: CASSWGQGAYNEQFF.

The rearrangement links TRBV25-1 to TRBJ2-6; TCRdb calls TRBD1, which cannot be checked without DNA. The germline V gene encodes CDR1 MGHDK and CDR2 SYGVNS. The CDR3 is 16 residues long. CDR3 region: CASSAGDVSGANVLTF.

The chain is built from TRBV10-3 and TRBJ2-3; the D call from TCRdb, TRBD1, cannot be confirmed without DNA. The germline V gene encodes CDR1 ENHRY and CDR2 SYGVKD. This CDR3 contains 13 residues. The CDR3 spells CAMAAGRSDTQYF.

V and J are TRBV11-3 and TRBJ2-3; no DNA is available, so the TRBD2 call from TCRdb remains unchecked. In germline, CDR1 is SGHNT, CDR2 YENEEA. The CDR3 loop spans 15 amino acids. This CDR3 reads CASRNGGASTDTQYF.

This chain uses TRBV7-9 with TRBJ2-7. CDR1 and CDR2 (germline): SEHNR, FQNEAQ (reference sequence). The CDR3 runs 13 residues. The CDR3 here is CASSLELGYEQYF. The full variable domain, completed using reference TRBV7-9 and TRBJ2-7, is DTGVSQNPRHKITKRGQNVTFRCDPISEHNRLYWYRQTLGQGPEFLTYFQNEAQLEKSRLLSDRFSAERPKGSFSTLEIQRTEQGDSAMYLCASSLELGYEQYFGPGTRLTVT.

This chain connects TRBV2 to TRBJ1-1. CDR1 and CDR2 (germline): SNHLY, FYNNEI. The CDR3 runs 14 residues. CDR3 loop: CASSVAGRNTEAFF.

The chain recombines TRBV5-1 with TRBJ2-3; checking the TCRdb D call of TRBD1 is not possible without DNA. Germline V gene lookup returns CDR1 SGHRS and CDR2 YFSETQ. This CDR3 spans 15 amino acids. CDR3 residues: CASSHRDGMVDTQYF.

The chain joins TRBV7-8 to TRBJ2-2; TCRdb names TRBD2, which stays unverified in the absence of DNA. Germline V CDR1 and CDR2: SGHVS, FQNEAQ. The CDR3 covers 21 residues. CDR3 sequence reads: CASSPLMGLAPTRTNTGELFF.

The chain carries TRBV28 and TRBJ2-7; TCRdb returns TRBD1, unconfirmable since there is no DNA. The germline gives CDR1 MDHEN, CDR2 SYDVKM. This CDR3 region has 17 residues. The CDR3 loop is CASSLLFDRDGSYEQYF.

The chain combines TRBV7-2 with TRBJ2-7; as DNA is missing, the TRBD1 call by TCRdb cannot be tested. From germline, CDR1 is SGHTA and CDR2 FQGNSA. The CDR3 consists of 16 residues. CDR3 sequence reads: CASSLTTGTVSYEQYF. Full variable domain (missing parts from reference TRBV7-2 and TRBJ2-7): GAGVSQSPSNKVTEKGKDVELRCDPISGHTALYWYRQSLGQGLEFLIYFQGNSAPDKSGLPSDRFSAERTGGSVSTLTIQRTQQEDSAVYLCASSLTTGTVSYEQYFGPGTRLTVT.

The V and J genes are TRBV11-3 and TRBJ2-2; absent DNA, TCRdb's TRBD1 call cannot be checked. This CDR3 has 15 amino acids. Germline V gives CDR1 SGHNT, CDR2 YENEEA. The CDR3 here is CASSFGGRNTGELFF.

The chain couples TRBV7-8 to TRBJ2-1; lacking DNA, the TRBD2 call made by TCRdb goes unchecked. The germline gives CDR1 SGHVS, CDR2 FQNEAQ. The CDR3 runs 15 residues. This CDR3 reads CASSLPRTSPYEQFF. The variable domain in full, with the rest retrieved from reference TRBV7-8 and TRBJ2-1, is GAGVSQSPRYKVAKRGQDVALRCDPISGHVSLFWYQQALGQGPEFLTYFQNEAQLDKSGLPSDRFFAERPEGSVSTLKIQRTQQEDSAVYLCASSLPRTSPYEQFFGPGTRLTVL.

The chain links TRBV10-3 to TRBJ2-1; the D call of TRBD1 rests on TCRdb alone, since no DNA is present to check it. Germline CDR1 ENHRY, CDR2 SYGVKD. The CDR3 runs 14 residues. The CDR3 loop is CAISEATGTGEQFF.

The V gene is TRBV5-1, the J gene TRBJ2-2; TCRdb reports TRBD1, a call that lacks DNA to check it against. Per germline, CDR1 SGHRS and CDR2 YFSETQ. The CDR3 runs to 15 residues. The CDR3 reads CASSLADRVTGELFF.